Given below is one T cell receptor beta chain in context. Its target is not known. From RNA transcripts, TCR beta CDR3 regions were amplified. TCR CDR3 regions were first amplified by RT-PCR with HTBI primers. TCRdb reprocessed the multiplex PCR reads with MiXCR, giving one entry per CDR3 protein. Counted here are hundreds of thousands of distinct CDR3 sequences, 15% to 20% occurring once; the ten biggest clones make up 2.5% to 4%. The data stem from a study of T cells in Graves' hyperthyroidism and ophthalmopathy. Germline V CDR1 and CDR2: MNHEY, SVGAGI. The CDR3 contains 14 residues. V gave up 2 bases and J gave up 1 base, with 6 bases separating them. General observations from the study: Separating ophthalmopathy from stable hyperthyroidism was achieved by a 13 V-J model.

This clonotype was obtained from a woman aged 40 to 49 with Graves' ophthalmopathy. The sequenced sample was blood. The V call is TRBV6-5, the J call TRBJ1-5; unclear D gene. This CDR3 is CASSYKGSNQPQHF. Written as DNA, the CDR3 is TGTGCCAGCAGTTACAAGGGAAGCAATCAGCCCCAGCATTTT.